This TCR beta chain derives from a study of somatic mutations in cytotoxic T cells in rheumatoid arthritis. In the authors' workflow: Matching between patient CD8+ clones larger than 1% and published virus-specific TCRB sequences was rare. Profiling relied on immunoSEQ multiplex PCR, and the TCRdb table lists in-frame clones only, not all of them. D and trimming were read from the DNA, whereas the V and J calls and clone size are those reported in that table. The profile shows around 19,000 clones, over 60% of them singletons. The germline V gene encodes CDR1 GTSNPN and CDR2 SVGIG (reference sequence). The CDR3 is made up of 13 amino acids. V shed 1 base and J shed 0 bases, with 6 bases lying between them. Study findings and constraints: Greater age accompanied higher CD8+ clonality in rheumatoid arthritis patients, a pattern that was absent in healthy controls. There were about an eighth of the roughly 65 patients in whom the largest CD8+ clone exceeded 20% of CD8+ cells.

A word on this clone: Its antigen is still unknown.

The sample consisted of CD8+ T cells sorted from blood. The chain recombines TRBV30 with TRBJ1-1, with D unclear. This clonotype was obtained from an adult with rheumatoid arthritis. The CDR3 DNA sequence: TGTGCCTGGAGTGAAACGCTGAACACTGAAGCTTTCTTT. It encodes CAWSETLNTEAFF. Together with reference TRBV30 and TRBJ1-1, the CDR3 gives the full variable domain: SQTIHQWPATLVQPVGSPLSLECTVEGTSNPNLYWYRQAAGRGLQLLFYSVGIGQISSEVPQNLSASRPQDRQFILSSKKLLLSDSGFYLCAWSETLNTEAFFGQGTRLTVV.